Each of the 11 T cell receptor beta chains below was sequenced from the same sample in a study of radiation and T cells in renal cell carcinoma. Time point given: blood 2 weeks post-SBRT. Treatment meaning: 15 Gy SBRT to primary tumor, nephrectomy 4 weeks later. Here immunoSEQ multiplex PCR was the method, and the copy in TCRdb shows in-frame clones only, minus some. The sample shows roughly 120,000 clones, roughly four fifths of them seen only once. Sequencing was performed on blood, taken from a patient whose treatment included radiotherapy and nephrectomy. The receptors were gathered from an older woman with renal cell carcinoma.

This rearrangement joins TRBV6-1 to TRBJ1-1, with D maybe TRBD1 (6 bases). The length of the CDR3 is 13 residues. V was pared by 0 bases and J by 7 bases, with 9 bases between. Germline loops: CDR1 MNHNS, CDR2 SASEGT. The CDR3 coding sequence is TGTGCCAGCAGTGAAGCAGGGGGAGGTGAAGCTTTCTTT. Translating gives CASSEAGGGEAFF.

On this clone itself: One junction end disagrees with the germline gene, perhaps due to a read error. The chain employs TRBV5-4 and TRBJ2-7; 9 bases are a match to TRBD1. The CDR3 extends over 16 amino acids. The germline V gene has CDR1 SGHNT and CDR2 YYREEE (reference sequence). The CDR3, as DNA: TGCGCCAGCAGCCAAGCGGGGACAGGGAGCTCCTACGAGCAGTACTTC. It yields the protein CASSQAGTGSSYEQYF.

V gene TRBV15 combines with J gene TRBJ2-7, with unresolved D. The V gene's germline CDR1 is LNHNV and CDR2 YYDKDF (reference sequence). V lost 1 base to trimming and J lost 3 bases, with 7 bases between them. This CDR3 has 13 amino acids. CDR3 coding DNA: TGTGCCACCAGCAGAGGGCCCAGCTACGAGCAGTACTTC. It yields the protein CATSRGPSYEQYF.

A few counts support this clone. The chain links TRBV11-2 to TRBJ2-4; 9 bases fit TRBD1. CDR3 size: 15 residues. The V segment lost 4 bases and the J segment 5 bases; nucleotides outside the gene matches: 6. Germline CDR1 is SGHAT and CDR2 is FQNNGV. This CDR3 reads CASSSRQGVENIQYF. DNA for the CDR3: TGTGCCAGCAGCTCCCGACAGGGGGTCGAAAACATTCAGTACTTC.

This clone was counted a few times. The chain uses TRBV7-9 and TRBJ1-2; D uncertain. V lost 5 bases and J 6 bases, leaving 19 bases between the germline ends. The CDR3 loop spans 15 amino acids. The germline CDR1 and CDR2 sequences are SEHNR and FQNEAQ (reference sequence). CDR3 in DNA: TGTGCCAGCAGCGTCCTGACTGAAACTCGGGATGGCTACACCTTC. It specifies CASSVLTETRDGYTF. Using reference TRBV7-9 and TRBJ1-2 for the parts outside the CDR3, the full variable domain is DTGVSQNPRHKITKRGQNVTFRCDPISEHNRLYWYRQTLGQGPEFLTYFQNEAQLEKSRLLSDRFSAERPKGSFSTLEIQRTEQGDSAMYLCASSVLTETRDGYTFGSGTRLTVV.

The V and J genes are TRBV7-3 and TRBJ1-2; D is undetermined. The CDR3 is made up of 15 amino acids. Germline values: CDR1 SGHTA, CDR2 FQGTGA. V was trimmed by 2 bases and J by 0 bases, leaving 10 bases between them. CDR3 DNA sequence: TGTGCCAGCAGCTTAGATCCCCGGACTAACTATGGCTACACCTTC. This codes for CASSLDPRTNYGYTF.

The chain uses TRBV29-1 and TRBJ2-1; no reliable D call. The CDR3 is 14 amino acids. Trimming stripped 3 bases from V and 0 bases from J, with 9 bases between. The germline V gene encodes CDR1 SQVTM and CDR2 ANQGSEA. The CDR3 protein is CSVEGRNSYNEQFF. CDR3 bases: TGCAGCGTTGAGGGTAGAAACTCCTACAATGAGCAGTTCTTC.

The chain joins TRBV5-4 to TRBJ1-2; 9 bases align to TRBD1. Germline lookup yields CDR1 SGHNT and CDR2 YYREEE (reference sequence). J was trimmed by 7 bases and V by 2 bases; bases with no gene match: 12. This CDR3 region has 16 residues. The CDR3 is CASSFGNSGQGGGYTF. The CDR3 DNA is TGTGCCAGCAGCTTTGGCAATTCGGGACAGGGTGGTGGCTACACCTTC.

The CDR3 protein is CASSAGGGGTDTQYF. The CDR3 DNA reads TGTGCCAGCAGCGCAGGGGGCGGGGGAACAGATACGCAGTATTTT. This rearrangement joins TRBV9 to TRBJ2-3, with D possibly matching TRBD1 (8 bases). The CDR3 is 15 residues long. The V and J ends lost 3 bases and 3 bases respectively, with 14 bases between them. Germline CDR1 reads SGDLS; CDR2 reads YYNGEE.

The chain recombines TRBV27 with TRBJ2-7; TRBD2 might be the D (6 bases). The V gene lost 5 bases and the J gene lost 2 bases, with 19 bases spanning the gap. The CDR3 sequence is 16 residues long. Germline CDR1 is MNHEY and CDR2 is SMNVEV (reference sequence). The CDR3 DNA reads as TGTGCCAGCAGTACCCTTGGGGGGAGCTCCACCTACGAGCAGTACTTC. Amino acids: CASSTLGGSSTYEQYF.

The CDR3 here is CASSVGTGRGYTF. The DNA of the CDR3 is TGTGCCAGCAGTGTGGGGACAGGGCGAGGCTACACCTTC. The chain carries TRBV6-1 and TRBJ1-2, with 9 nucleotides matching TRBD1. V dropped 4 bases and J dropped 8; count of bases not matched to a gene: 5. Germline V lookup: CDR1 MNHNS, CDR2 SASEGT. This CDR3 is built from 13 residues.